This entry concerns a single T cell receptor beta chain. The antigen is unknown. These data belong to a study of response to subunit inactivated influenza vaccine. Via MiXCR, TCRdb re-called the RT-PCR reads, giving one row per CDR3 protein. The sample carries about half a million distinct CDR3 sequences, 7.6% recorded once. The V gene's germline CDR1 is DFQATT and CDR2 SNEGSKA (reference sequence). Trimming cost V 1 base and J 7 bases; bases outside gene matches: 8. CDR3 length: 15 amino acids. Study outcomes and limitations: Researchers suggested that each seasonal influenza vaccination recruits few new T cells.

This clonotype originated in a man between 50 and 70 years old who received an inactivated influenza vaccine. This chain connects TRBV20-1 to TRBJ2-1, with TRBD2 matching 9 bases. Sequenced here: PBMCs from blood, sampled less than 30 months after vaccination. CDR3 loop: CSARGVAGELNEQFF. The CDR3 DNA is TGCAGTGCTAGAGGGGTAGCGGGAGAACTGAATGAGCAGTTCTTC.